The T cell receptor (beta chain) described here comes from a study of cytomegalovirus exposure and HLA in healthy donors. The PCR employed 60 Vbeta primers together with 13 Jbeta primers. Only in-frame clones appear in the TCRdb table, and some are missing; sequencing was by immunoSEQ multiplex PCR. Here the sample table reports 50,000 or so clones. The CDR3 length is 14 residues. Germline V CDR1 and CDR2: SGDLS, YYNGEE. The V and J ends lost 0 bases and 8 bases, in that order; junction bases with no gene match: 6. The source material was PBMCs. The V call is TRBV9, the J call TRBJ1-1; 8 positions agree with TRBD1. This receptor was obtained from a man over 45 in good health and CMV-seropositive. The DNA for the CDR3 is TGTGCCAGCAGCGTAGCTTGGGGGACAGGAGAAGCTTTCTTT. Translated: CASSVAWGTGEAFF.